This passage covers 20 T cell receptor beta chains from one sample sequenced in a study of blood T cell repertoires in COVID-19. Assay used: immunoSEQ multiplex PCR; TCRdb lists only in-frame clones, some missing. The table shows almost 300,000 clones, with 70% to 90% occurring only once. Material for sequencing was peripheral blood. All receptors come from a man in his 70s with acute or convalescent COVID-19.

This rearrangement joins TRBV19 to TRBJ2-5; 10 bases align to TRBD1. Trimming at V came to 3 bases and at J to 9 bases, leaving 10 bases not matched to a gene. The CDR3 is 15 amino acids. Germline CDR1 LNHDA, CDR2 SQIVND (reference sequence). In DNA, the CDR3 is TGTGCCAGTAGTATCAGTTCGGGACAGGGGTCGCCCCAGTACTTC. Amino acids: CASSISSGQGSPQYF.

The V call is TRBV10-2, the J call TRBJ2-1; TRBD1 aligns across 12 bases. This CDR3 has 16 amino acids. With 3 bases clipped from V and 7 bases from J, the junction kept 7 bases outside the gene matches. Germline-derived CDR1 and CDR2 are WSHSY and SAAADI. In DNA, the CDR3 is TGCGCCAGCAGTGACCGGGACAGGGGGCAGTTAAATGAGCAGTTCTTC. It codes for CASSDRDRGQLNEQFF.

The chain uses TRBV7-2 and TRBJ1-6, with D possibly matching TRBD1 (6 bases). V shed 5 bases and J shed 8 bases, with 10 bases lying between them. The CDR3 has 13 residues. Per germline, CDR1 SGHTA and CDR2 FQGNSA. The CDR3 DNA is TGTGCCAGCAGCGGACACAGGGATTCACCCCTCCACTTT. Translation gives CASSGHRDSPLHF.

CDR3 residues: CASSQDRMRGCEQYF. The CDR3 DNA sequence: TGTGCCAGCAGCCAAGATCGTATGCGGGGGTGCGAGCAGTACTTC. J is TRBJ2-7 and V is TRBV3-1 (or the pseudogene TRBV3-2), with 7 bases fitting TRBD2. The CDR3 contains 15 residues. The trim removed 0 bases at V and 6 bases at J, leaving 8 bases unmatched. Germline V gives CDR1 LGHDT, CDR2 YNNKEL (reference sequence).

The chain combines TRBV6-2 or TRBV6-3 with TRBJ2-5; tentatively, D is TRBD2 (6 bases). The CDR3 has 13 residues. CDR1 MNHEY and CDR2 SVGEGT come from the germline V gene. V lost 5 bases to trimming and J lost 5 bases, with 12 bases between them. The CDR3, as DNA: TGTGCCAGCAGTCCGCGGGGTTTCGAGACCCAGTACTTC. Translation: CASSPRGFETQYF.

V is TRBV18 and J is TRBJ1-2; D remains unclear. CDR1 and CDR2 from the germline V gene are KGHSH and LQKENI. CDR3 length: 14 residues. Trimming took 3 bases from V and 10 from J, leaving 18 bases between them. In DNA, the CDR3 is TGTGCCAGCTCACCCGGCTCCCCGACTTCGGACTACACCTTC. Its translation is CASSPGSPTSDYTF. Complete variable domain (other parts from reference TRBV18 and TRBJ1-2): NAGVMQNPRHLVRRRGQEARLRCSPMKGHSHVYWYRQLPEEGLKFMVYLQKENIIDESGMPKERFSAEFPKEGPSILRIQQVVRGDSAAYFCASSPGSPTSDYTFGSGTRLTVV.

V is TRBV4-2 and J is TRBJ2-7, with 10 bases that match TRBD1. The V gene's germline CDR1 is LGHNA and CDR2 YNFKEQ. V dropped 4 bases and J dropped 3; count of bases not matched to a gene: 6. The CDR3 sequence is 15 residues long. Here the CDR3 DNA reads TGTGCCAGCAGCCCAAGAGGACAGGGGGTCTACGAGCAGTACTTC. This gives the protein CASSPRGQGVYEQYF.

The chain recombines TRBV6-2 or TRBV6-3 with TRBJ2-1, with D maybe TRBD2 (6 bases). The V gene lost 8 bases and the J gene lost 3 bases, with 14 bases spanning the gap. There are 14 residues in the CDR3. The V gene's germline CDR1 is MNHEY and CDR2 SVGEGT. CDR3 region: CASRRDSYYNEQFF. CDR3 DNA sequence: TGTGCCAGCCGCCGGGACTCTTACTACAATGAGCAGTTCTTC.

The chain couples TRBV6-2 or TRBV6-3 to TRBJ2-5; TRBD1 matches at 10 bases. The CDR3 sequence is 16 residues long. Losses at the gene ends were 5 bases for V and 5 bases for J; bases not matched to a gene: 11. Germline CDR1 MNHEY, CDR2 SVGEGT. The CDR3 sequence: CASSTRTGGGVETQYF. The CDR3 DNA reads as TGTGCCAGCAGTACTCGGACAGGGGGGGGCGTGGAGACCCAGTACTTC.

The sample holds a few counts of this clone. V and J are TRBV7-9 and TRBJ2-1; the match to TRBD2 covers 11 bases. The germline CDR1 and CDR2 sequences are SEHNR and FQNEAQ (reference sequence). The CDR3 is made up of 15 amino acids. Germline trimming cut 3 bases from V and 4 bases from J; bases unmatched to any gene: 2. CDR3 sequence reads: CASSLGLAVYNEQFF. Written as DNA, the CDR3 is TGTGCCAGCAGCTTGGGACTAGCGGTTTACAATGAGCAGTTCTTC.

This clone was recorded once. The V gene is TRBV6-2 or TRBV6-3, the J gene TRBJ2-1; no clear D gene. Germline V gene lookup returns CDR1 MNHEY and CDR2 SVGEGT. V dropped 0 bases and J dropped 10 bases, with 10 bases sitting between them. The CDR3 runs to 13 residues. CDR3 sequence reads: CASSYSVRVEQFF. The CDR3 DNA reads TGTGCCAGCAGTTACTCAGTCCGAGTCGAGCAGTTCTTC.

This chain joins TRBV7-9 and TRBJ2-1; TRBD2 aligns across 10 bases. V shed 0 bases and J 5 bases; nucleotides not matched to a gene: 4. Germline values: CDR1 SEHNR, CDR2 FQNEAQ (reference sequence). The CDR3 consists of 16 residues. CDR3 sequence reads: CASSLAPSGSNNEQFF. In DNA, the CDR3 is TGTGCCAGCAGCTTAGCGCCTAGCGGGAGCAACAATGAGCAGTTCTTC.

The chain recombines TRBV24-1 with TRBJ2-2, with 9 bases identical to TRBD2. Trimming removed 10 bases from V and 5 bases from J; junction bases left unmatched: 4. CDR3 length: 13 amino acids. Germline V CDR1 and CDR2: KGHDR, SFDVKD. The CDR3, as DNA: TGTGCCACTAAAGCGGGGGGAACCGGGGAGCTGTTTTTT. This translates into CATKAGGTGELFF.

This chain joins TRBV18 and TRBJ1-1; D not certain. The CDR3 spans 12 residues. Germline values: CDR1 KGHSH, CDR2 LQKENI. Trimming left V 2 bases short and J 8 bases short, with 9 bases between. The CDR3 reads CASSPTRYEAFF. DNA of the CDR3: TGTGCCAGCTCACCAACACGTTACGAAGCTTTCTTT.

The gene calls are TRBV19 and TRBJ2-7; 8 nucleotides match TRBD1. Germline trimming cut 6 bases from V and 0 bases from J; bases unmatched to any gene: 13. Looked up from germline, CDR1 is LNHDA and CDR2 is SQIVND (reference sequence). This CDR3 is 17 amino acids long. In DNA form, the CDR3 reads TGTGCCAGTAGCCTTACCCCCGGGACAGGCTTCTCCTACGAGCAGTACTTC. Translation gives CASSLTPGTGFSYEQYF.

V gene TRBV5-5 combines with J gene TRBJ1-5; D remains ambiguous. The V end lost 0 bases, the J end lost 2 bases, and 12 bases lay between the germline ends. This CDR3 region has 16 residues. CDR1 SGHKS and CDR2 YYEKEE come from the germline V gene (reference sequence). The DNA for the CDR3 is TGTGCCAGCAGCTTGGTCGGAGGGCAGGGCAATCAGCCCCAGCATTTT. Amino acids: CASSLVGGQGNQPQHF.

CDR3 DNA sequence: TGTGCCAGCAGTGACCGACTAGCGGGGGGGGGTAATGAGCAGTTCTTC. Its translation is CASSDRLAGGGNEQFF. The rearrangement joins TRBV2 to TRBJ2-1, with 14 nucleotides matching TRBD2. After removal of 3 bases from V and 7 bases from J, the junction contained 5 bases not matched to a gene. This CDR3 has 16 amino acids. The V gene's germline CDR1 is SNHLY and CDR2 FYNNEI.

This chain joins TRBV5-6 and TRBJ1-2, with D perhaps matching TRBD1 (5 bases). The germline V and J ends were trimmed by 4 bases and 4 bases, with 14 bases remaining between them. Germline V lookup: CDR1 SGHDT, CDR2 YYEEEE. This CDR3 is 14 amino acids long. The CDR3 loop reads CASSPRQFVYGYTF. CDR3 nucleotide sequence: TGTGCCAGCAGCCCACGACAGTTTGTCTATGGCTACACCTTC.

The CDR3 DNA reads as TGTGCCAGCAGCGTCTACGGAGGTAGCTCCTACGAGCAGTACTTC. It codes for CASSVYGGSSYEQYF. The rearrangement uses TRBV4-2 and TRBJ2-7, with D possibly being TRBD2 (5 bases). CDR3 length: 15 residues. Germline V gives CDR1 LGHNA, CDR2 YNFKEQ. The V end lost 5 bases, the J end lost 0 bases, and 14 bases lay between the germline ends.

The V call is TRBV27, the J call TRBJ2-7; 9 nucleotides agree with TRBD2. The CDR3 loop spans 14 amino acids. Losses at the gene ends were 6 bases for V and 0 bases for J; bases not matched to a gene: 3. Germline V lookup: CDR1 MNHEY, CDR2 SMNVEV (reference sequence). The CDR3 region has the DNA TGTGCCAGCAGCCTGACTAGCGGCTCCTACGAGCAGTACTTC. Translating gives CASSLTSGSYEQYF.